A selection of T cell receptor beta chains follows, all from one sample in a study of T cell changes during pregnancy in multiple sclerosis. Clones were sequenced by immunoSEQ multiplex PCR, and TCRdb holds only the in-frame ones, with some missing. The table records over 65,000 clones, more than 85% of them present only once. Sequencing used peripheral blood, obtained in the first trimester of pregnancy. The receptors come from a female donor with multiple sclerosis, enrolled in a pregnancy study. Each CDR3 is given with its conserved first and last residue. A D gene is named only where the DNA matches it firmly.

d_call: -
v_call: TRBV18
j_call: TRBJ2-7
cdr3_aa: CASSQLNYEQYF

d_call: -
v_call: TRBV7-2
j_call: TRBJ1-5
cdr3_aa: CASSLDRELNQPQHF

d_call: -
v_call: TRBV5-1
j_call: TRBJ1-1
cdr3_aa: CASSAIVSSSNTEAFF

d_call: -
v_call: TRBV6-5
j_call: TRBJ2-5
cdr3_aa: CASSGGSQETQYF

d_call: -
v_call: TRBV28
j_call: TRBJ2-1
cdr3_aa: CASSPRKEVLYNEQFF

d_call: -
v_call: TRBV5-4
j_call: TRBJ2-3
cdr3_aa: CASSLAAGVDTQYF

d_call: TRBD1
v_call: TRBV30
j_call: TRBJ2-2
cdr3_aa: CAWSEGATNTGELFF

d_call: -
v_call: TRBV11-1
j_call: TRBJ2-6
cdr3_aa: CASRPRDSGANVLTF

d_call: TRBD2
v_call: TRBV6-1
j_call: TRBJ2-3
cdr3_aa: CASKVASGGSDTQYF

d_call: TRBD2
v_call: TRBV4-2
j_call: TRBJ2-7
cdr3_aa: CASSNSKTSGGISYEQYF

d_call: TRBD1
v_call: TRBV7-6
j_call: TRBJ2-7
cdr3_aa: CASSPPGQSYEQYF

d_call: -
v_call: TRBV19
j_call: TRBJ2-2
cdr3_aa: CASRKVADTGELFF

d_call: -
v_call: TRBV7-6
j_call: TRBJ2-1
cdr3_aa: CASSLGGNSNEQFF

d_call: -
v_call: TRBV2
j_call: TRBJ2-2
cdr3_aa: CASSEGSVPTGELFF

d_call: TRBD1
v_call: TRBV19
j_call: TRBJ2-1
cdr3_aa: CASSLGDRAVDEQFF

d_call: TRBD1
v_call: TRBV7-2
j_call: TRBJ1-4
cdr3_aa: CASRPIGTGYEKLFF

d_call: TRBD2
v_call: TRBV9
j_call: TRBJ2-3
cdr3_aa: CASSVRAGGTDTQYF

d_call: -
v_call: TRBV28
j_call: TRBJ1-2
cdr3_aa: CASSLSSYGYTF

d_call: -
v_call: TRBV9
j_call: TRBJ2-7
cdr3_aa: CASSVAEGYEQYF

d_call: -
v_call: TRBV9
j_call: TRBJ1-1
cdr3_aa: CASSVGPGLNTEAFF

d_call: -
v_call: TRBV28
j_call: TRBJ2-3
cdr3_aa: CASSPTWTGVGLAGNGDTQYF

d_call: TRBD1
v_call: TRBV4-1
j_call: TRBJ1-4
cdr3_aa: CASSKRQGDEKLFF

d_call: -
v_call: TRBV11-1
j_call: TRBJ1-6
cdr3_aa: CASSLQGNERNSPLHF

d_call: -
v_call: TRBV5-8
j_call: TRBJ1-6
cdr3_aa: CASSPTGVNYNSPLHF

d_call: TRBD1
v_call: TRBV5-4
j_call: TRBJ2-2
cdr3_aa: CASSLPGQGGTGELFF

d_call: -
v_call: TRBV5-5
j_call: TRBJ1-5
cdr3_aa: CASSLGGYSNQPQHF

d_call: TRBD1
v_call: TRBV19
j_call: TRBJ1-3
cdr3_aa: CASISLRDRASGNTIYF

d_call: TRBD1
v_call: TRBV7-9
j_call: TRBJ1-6
cdr3_aa: CASSPYLGTGDSPLHF

d_call: TRBD1
v_call: TRBV30
j_call: TRBJ1-2
cdr3_aa: CAWKIGTANYGYTF